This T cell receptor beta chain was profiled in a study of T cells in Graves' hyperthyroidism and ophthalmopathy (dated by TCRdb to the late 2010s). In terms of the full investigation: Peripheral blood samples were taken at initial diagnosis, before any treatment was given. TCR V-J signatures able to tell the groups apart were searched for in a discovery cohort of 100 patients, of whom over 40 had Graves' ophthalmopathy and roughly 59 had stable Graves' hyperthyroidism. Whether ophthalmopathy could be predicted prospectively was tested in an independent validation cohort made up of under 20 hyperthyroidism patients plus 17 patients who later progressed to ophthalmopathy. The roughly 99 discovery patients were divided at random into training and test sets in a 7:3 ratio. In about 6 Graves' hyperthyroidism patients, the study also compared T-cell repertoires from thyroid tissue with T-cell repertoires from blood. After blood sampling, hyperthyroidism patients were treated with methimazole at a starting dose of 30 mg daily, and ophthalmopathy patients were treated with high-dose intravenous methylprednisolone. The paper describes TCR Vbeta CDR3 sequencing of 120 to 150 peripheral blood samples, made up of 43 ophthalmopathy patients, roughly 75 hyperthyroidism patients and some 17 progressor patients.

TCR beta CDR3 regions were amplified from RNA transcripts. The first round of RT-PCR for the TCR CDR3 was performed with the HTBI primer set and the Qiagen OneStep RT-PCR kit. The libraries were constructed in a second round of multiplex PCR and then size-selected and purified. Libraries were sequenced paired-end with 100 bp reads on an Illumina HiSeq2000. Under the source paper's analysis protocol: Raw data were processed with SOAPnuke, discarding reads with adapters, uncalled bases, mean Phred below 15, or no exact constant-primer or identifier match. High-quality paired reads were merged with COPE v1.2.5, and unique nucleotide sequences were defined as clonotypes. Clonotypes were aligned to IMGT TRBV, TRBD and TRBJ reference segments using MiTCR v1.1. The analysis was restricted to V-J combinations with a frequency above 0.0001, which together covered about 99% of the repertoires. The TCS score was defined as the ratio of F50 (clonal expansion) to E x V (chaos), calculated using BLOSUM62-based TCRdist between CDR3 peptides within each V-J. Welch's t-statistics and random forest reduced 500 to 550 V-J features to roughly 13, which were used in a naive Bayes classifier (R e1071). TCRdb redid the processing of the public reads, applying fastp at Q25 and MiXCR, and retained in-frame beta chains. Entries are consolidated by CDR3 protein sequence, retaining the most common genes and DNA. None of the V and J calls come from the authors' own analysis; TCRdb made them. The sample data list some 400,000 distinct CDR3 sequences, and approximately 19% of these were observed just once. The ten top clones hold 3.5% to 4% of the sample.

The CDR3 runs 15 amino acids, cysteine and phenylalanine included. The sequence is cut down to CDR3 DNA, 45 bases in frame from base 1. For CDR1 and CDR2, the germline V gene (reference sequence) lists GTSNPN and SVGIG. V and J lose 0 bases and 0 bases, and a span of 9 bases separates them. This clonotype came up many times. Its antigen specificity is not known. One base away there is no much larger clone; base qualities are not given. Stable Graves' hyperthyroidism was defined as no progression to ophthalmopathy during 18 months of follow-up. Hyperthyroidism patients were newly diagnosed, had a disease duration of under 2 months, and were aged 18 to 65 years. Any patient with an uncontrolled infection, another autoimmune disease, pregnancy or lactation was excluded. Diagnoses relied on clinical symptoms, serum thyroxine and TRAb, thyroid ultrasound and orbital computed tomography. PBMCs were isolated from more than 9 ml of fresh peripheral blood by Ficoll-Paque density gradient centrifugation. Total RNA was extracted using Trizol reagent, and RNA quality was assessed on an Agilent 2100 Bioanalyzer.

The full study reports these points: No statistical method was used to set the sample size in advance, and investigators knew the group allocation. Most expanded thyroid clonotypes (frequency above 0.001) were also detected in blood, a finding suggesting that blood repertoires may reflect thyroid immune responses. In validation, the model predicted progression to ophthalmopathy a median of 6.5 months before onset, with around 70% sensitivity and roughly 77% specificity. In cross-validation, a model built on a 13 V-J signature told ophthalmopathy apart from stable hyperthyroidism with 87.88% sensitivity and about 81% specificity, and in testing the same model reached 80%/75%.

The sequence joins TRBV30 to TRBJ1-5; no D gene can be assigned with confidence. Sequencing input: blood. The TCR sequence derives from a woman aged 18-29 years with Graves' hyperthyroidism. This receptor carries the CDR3 CAWSVRGLSNQPQHF. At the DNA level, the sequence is TGTGCCTGGAGTGTACGTGGACTTAGCAATCAGCCCCAGCATTTT.